The sequence of this T cell receptor (beta chain) was determined in a study of T cell responses to AZD1222 COVID-19 vaccine. CDR1 is LGHNA, CDR2 YNFKEQ, per germline. The V end was cut by 4 bases, the J end by 0 bases, with 13 bases between. The CDR3 runs to 16 residues. This clone was seen only once. Its antigen is not known. Study results and limitations: Donors were chiefly white British, with a greater number of females, and clonal diversity was perhaps underestimated. Regions left unmutated in variants are reportedly the target of nearly half of spike-specific TCRs. The span of vaccine-associated CD4 TCRs extended across spike, with dominance at 160-218 and 743-854.

The assay was immunoSEQ multiplex PCR, and TCRdb's table has in-frame clones only and misses some. The table lists 90,000 or so clones, approximately 91% of them singletons, with roughly 5% in the top ten. The sample in question was peripheral blood, obtained 28 days after the second AZD1222 dose. This TCR derives from an adult who received the AZD1222 COVID-19 vaccine. The chain has TRBV4-2 and TRBJ1-3; no reliable D call. CDR3 bases: TGTGCCAGCAGCCTGGGAGTTGAGAGCTCTGGAAACACCATATATTTT. Translating it yields CASSLGVESSGNTIYF.